These T cell receptor beta chains were read from a single sample in a study of regulatory T cells in long-lasting Graves disease. From the multiplex PCR reads, TCRdb called clonotypes with MiXCR, one entry per CDR3 protein. There are a few hundred thousand distinct CDR3 sequences in the sample; around 20% occur only once, and around three fifths lies in the top ten. Source: peripheral blood mononuclear cells (PBMCs), taken when the disease was refractory, from a patient treated with antithyroid drugs. These receptors all stem from a female donor with Graves disease. Each CDR3 is given with its conserved first and last residue. A D gene is named only where the DNA matches it firmly. Some rows mark clone size as missing; the rest say once, few, many or name a class of expanded clone.

>TRBV11-2|TRBJ2-7|TRBD1|many
CASSPGTDGRAYEQYF
TGTGCCAGCAGCCCCGGGACAGACGGTCGGGCGTACGAGCAGTACTTC
>TRBV5-1|TRBJ2-7|TRBD1|.
CASSPTGQGSYEQYF
TGCGCCAGCAGCCCGACGGGACAGGGCTCCTACGAGCAGTACTTC
>TRBV19|TRBJ2-2|TRBD1|.
CASRDRGTTGELFF
TGTGCCAGTCGGGACAGGGGTACCACCGGGGAGCTGTTTTTT
>TRBV7-2|TRBJ2-7|.|many
CASSPRAPYEQYF
TGTGCCAGCAGCCCCAGGGCCCCCTACGAGCAGTACTTC
>TRBV27|TRBJ2-7|TRBD1|few
CASSISGTGDTYEQYF
TGTGCCAGCAGTATTTCCGGGACAGGGGATACCTACGAGCAGTACTTC
>TRBV6-2/TRBV6-3|TRBJ2-7|TRBD2|.
CASSYSKLGRRTGGLLTYSLEQYF
TGTGCCAGCAGTTACTCGAAACTAGGCCGGAGGACGGGAGGGCTTTTGACCTATTCGTTGGAGCAGTACTTC
>TRBV7-2|TRBJ1-4|.|.
CASSLGRSLEKLFF
TGTGCCAGCAGCCTGGGACGGTCGCTAGAAAAACTGTTTTTT
>TRBV29-1|TRBJ1-4|.|.
CSVKSYQGATNEKLFF
TGCAGCGTGAAATCATACCAGGGAGCAACTAATGAAAAACTGTTTTTT
>TRBV28|TRBJ2-1|.|few
CASSLFGGHNEQFF
TGTGCCAGCAGTTTATTTGGCGGACACAATGAGCAGTTCTTC
>TRBV28|TRBJ2-4|.|many
CASSPSPGVTKNIQYF
TGTGCCAGCAGTCCCTCCCCAGGGGTTACCAAAAACATTCAGTACTTC
>TRBV14|TRBJ2-5|.|few
CASSLWEDQETQYF
TGTGCCAGCAGCCTCTGGGAGGACCAAGAGACCCAGTACTTC
>TRBV5-1|TRBJ2-4|.|.
CASSFGGLAKNIQYF
TGCGCCAGCAGCTTTGGTGGGTTAGCCAAAAACATTCAGTACTTC
>TRBV19|TRBJ1-1|TRBD1|few
CASIPGTGFGGTEAFF
TGTGCCAGTATCCCTGGGACAGGGTTCGGTGGCACTGAAGCTTTCTTT
>TRBV2|TRBJ2-3|.|.
CASSEGGDTQYF
TGTGCCAGCAGTGAAGGGGGAGATACGCAGTATTTT
>TRBV4-1|TRBJ2-7|TRBD2|few
CASGSGRGAYEQYF
TGCGCCAGCGGGAGCGGGAGGGGCGCCTACGAGCAGTACTTC
>TRBV29-1|TRBJ2-5|.|.
CSVETETQYF
TGCAGCGTTGAGACAGAGACCCAGTACTTC
>TRBV27|TRBJ2-6|.|.
CASSPRQLHSGANVLTF
TGTGCCAGCAGTCCCCGACAGTTACACTCTGGGGCCAACGTCCTGACTTTC
>TRBV7-9|TRBJ2-5|.|.
CASSPSSGETQYF
TGTGCCAGCAGCCCAAGTTCAGGCGAGACCCAGTACTTC
>TRBV3-1|TRBJ1-1|.|few
CASSQVLGGGNTEAFF
TGTGCCAGCAGCCAAGTCTTGGGGGGCGGGAACACTGAAGCTTTCTTT
>TRBV28|TRBJ1-1|.|many
CASSQQHTEAFF
TGTGCCAGCAGTCAACAGCACACTGAAGCTTTCTTT
>TRBV6-5|TRBJ2-7|.|few
CASSYRWDLAYEQYF
TGTGCCAGCAGTTACAGGTGGGACTTAGCCTACGAGCAGTACTTC
>TRBV12-3/TRBV12-4|TRBJ2-7|TRBD1|.
CASSAPGQGAYEQYF
TGTGCCAGCAGTGCTCCGGGACAGGGGGCATACGAGCAGTACTTC
>TRBV20-1|TRBJ1-2|.|few
CSARDPYYGYTF
TGCAGTGCTAGAGATCCTTACTATGGCTACACCTTC